The source of this T cell receptor (beta chain) is a study of OX40 agonist ivuxolimab in advanced cancers. Turning to the study itself: Dose-escalation patients suffered from hepatocellular carcinoma, melanoma, renal cell or head and neck cancer. Prior anti-PD-1, anti-PD-L1 or anti-CTLA-4 therapy did not bar entry, and about 40% had some.

V lost 4 bases and J 2 bases, leaving 9 bases between the germline ends. Germline loops: CDR1 SGHRS, CDR2 YFSETQ. The CDR3 contains 13 residues. Here immunoSEQ multiplex PCR was the method, and the copy in TCRdb shows in-frame clones only, minus some. The sample contains over 60,000 clones, 94% of which appear only once. The rearrangement joins TRBV5-1 to TRBJ1-1; D gene unclear. The sequence came from an adult with an advanced solid tumor such as melanoma, head and neck, liver or kidney cancer. Sequencing was performed on CD4+ or CD8+ T cells sorted from blood, taken in a trial of the OX40 agonist ivuxolimab. The CDR3 sequence: CASSQSGNTEAFF. CDR3 bases: TGCGCCAGCAGCCAGAGCGGAAACACTGAAGCTTTCTTT.